The rows below give T cell receptor beta chains drawn from one sample of a study of OX40 agonist ivuxolimab in advanced cancers. Using immunoSEQ multiplex PCR, the repertoire was profiled, and TCRdb retains in-frame clones only, with some absent. The sample consists of approximately 90,000 clones, about 90% of them appearing once. This specimen was CD4+ or CD8+ T cells sorted from blood, taken in a trial of the OX40 agonist ivuxolimab. The source of these receptors is an adult with an advanced solid tumor such as melanoma, head and neck, liver or kidney cancer. Both conserved end residues are part of each CDR3. D genes are given only for firm matches. Size is stated for part of the rows, as once, few or many counts, or as a class when the clone is expanded.

V gene: TRBV4-3; clone size: NA; J gene: TRBJ2-2; D gene: TRBD2; CDR3 protein: CASSQDAGRAGFANTGELFF; CDR3 DNA: TGCGCCAGCAGCCAAGATGCTGGGAGGGCGGGGTTCGCGAACACCGGGGAGCTGTTTTTT
V gene: TRBV7-2; clone size: NA; J gene: TRBJ2-3; D gene: TRBD2; CDR3 protein: CASSSSGGRTDTQYF; CDR3 DNA: TGTGCCAGCTCGTCTTCGGGGGGGAGAACAGATACGCAGTATTTT
V gene: TRBV10-3; clone size: NA; J gene: TRBJ2-3; D gene: TRBD2; CDR3 protein: CAISVPPLAGVEDTQYF; CDR3 DNA: TGTGCCATCAGTGTCCCTCCCTTAGCGGGGGTGGAAGATACGCAGTATTTT
V gene: TRBV7-9; clone size: once; J gene: TRBJ2-7; D gene: NA; CDR3 protein: CASTKREGAGIYEQYF; CDR3 DNA: TGTGCCAGCACCAAAAGGGAGGGGGCTGGTATTTACGAGCAGTACTTC
V gene: TRBV16; clone size: NA; J gene: TRBJ2-7; D gene: NA; CDR3 protein: CASSEQQDSYEQYF; CDR3 DNA: TGTGCCAGCAGCGAACAACAGGATTCCTACGAGCAGTACTTC
V gene: TRBV18; clone size: NA; J gene: TRBJ2-5; D gene: TRBD2; CDR3 protein: CASSPSGGPHIQETQYF; CDR3 DNA: TGTGCCAGCTCACCGAGCGGGGGCCCACATATACAAGAGACCCAGTACTTC
V gene: TRBV9; clone size: once; J gene: TRBJ1-2; D gene: TRBD1; CDR3 protein: CASSPRDRGVGYTF; CDR3 DNA: TGTGCCAGCAGCCCGAGGGACAGGGGTGTTGGCTACACCTTC
V gene: TRBV28; clone size: NA; J gene: TRBJ1-1; D gene: TRBD1; CDR3 protein: CASSLPQTGFIEAFF; CDR3 DNA: TGTGCCAGCAGTTTACCCCAGACAGGGTTTATTGAAGCTTTCTTT
V gene: TRBV19; clone size: NA; J gene: TRBJ2-2; D gene: TRBD2; CDR3 protein: CASSNGGANTGELFF; CDR3 DNA: TGTGCCAGTAGCAATGGGGGGGCGAACACCGGGGAGCTGTTTTTT
V gene: TRBV5-4; clone size: NA; J gene: TRBJ1-1; D gene: NA; CDR3 protein: CASSLEGAGWGPAFF; CDR3 DNA: TGTGCCAGCAGCTTGGAAGGGGCGGGGTGGGGTCCGGCTTTCTTT
V gene: TRBV6-5; clone size: NA; J gene: TRBJ2-1; D gene: NA; CDR3 protein: CASSYPNRVDVQFF; CDR3 DNA: TGTGCCAGCAGTTACCCGAACAGGGTTGATGTGCAGTTCTTC
V gene: TRBV11-2; clone size: NA; J gene: TRBJ2-1; D gene: NA; CDR3 protein: CASSFLDEQFF; CDR3 DNA: TGTGCCAGCAGCTTCTTAGATGAGCAGTTCTTC
V gene: TRBV12-2; clone size: NA; J gene: TRBJ2-1; D gene: NA; CDR3 protein: CASRPRTGEKQFF; CDR3 DNA: TGTGCAAGTCGCCCCCGGACAGGCGAGAAGCAGTTCTTC
V gene: TRBV5-1; clone size: once; J gene: TRBJ1-2; D gene: NA; CDR3 protein: CASSSVPPAGYTF; CDR3 DNA: TGCGCCAGCAGCTCGGTGCCACCTGCTGGCTACACCTTC
V gene: TRBV28; clone size: few; J gene: TRBJ1-2; D gene: NA; CDR3 protein: CASTEGYYGYTF; CDR3 DNA: TGTGCCAGCACCGAGGGGTACTATGGCTACACCTTC
V gene: TRBV28; clone size: NA; J gene: TRBJ1-1; D gene: NA; CDR3 protein: CASSSAGLMNTEAFF; CDR3 DNA: TGTGCCAGCAGTTCGGCAGGGCTCATGAACACTGAAGCTTTCTTT
V gene: TRBV9; clone size: NA; J gene: TRBJ2-5; D gene: TRBD2; CDR3 protein: CASSSGARETQYF; CDR3 DNA: TGTGCCAGCAGCAGCGGGGCAAGGGAGACCCAGTACTTC
V gene: TRBV7-2; clone size: NA; J gene: TRBJ2-7; D gene: TRBD1; CDR3 protein: CASSRDRDEQYF; CDR3 DNA: TGTGCCAGCAGCCGCGACAGGGACGAGCAGTACTTC
V gene: TRBV6-6; clone size: NA; J gene: TRBJ1-5; D gene: NA; CDR3 protein: CASSYRAVDQPQHF; CDR3 DNA: TGTGCCAGCAGTTATCGGGCAGTAGATCAGCCCCAGCATTTT
V gene: TRBV25-1; clone size: NA; J gene: TRBJ1-5; D gene: NA; CDR3 protein: CASSESGINQPQHF; CDR3 DNA: TGTGCCAGCAGTGAGTCGGGGATCAATCAGCCCCAGCATTTT
V gene: TRBV5-1; clone size: NA; J gene: TRBJ2-1; D gene: NA; CDR3 protein: CASSLGTYNEQFF; CDR3 DNA: TGCGCCAGCAGCTTGGGGACTTACAATGAGCAGTTCTTC
V gene: TRBV7-2; clone size: NA; J gene: TRBJ1-1; D gene: TRBD1; CDR3 protein: CASSLDATGGTEAFF; CDR3 DNA: TGTGCCAGCAGCTTAGATGCGACAGGGGGCACTGAAGCTTTCTTT
V gene: TRBV9; clone size: once; J gene: TRBJ1-1; D gene: NA; CDR3 protein: CASSVVNGEAFF; CDR3 DNA: TGTGCCAGCAGCGTAGTGAACGGAGAAGCTTTCTTT
V gene: TRBV30; clone size: few; J gene: TRBJ1-1; D gene: NA; CDR3 protein: CAWNLDRGTEAFF; CDR3 DNA: TGTGCCTGGAACCTAGACAGAGGCACTGAAGCTTTCTTT
V gene: TRBV18; clone size: NA; J gene: TRBJ2-7; D gene: NA; CDR3 protein: CASSPRQASYEQYF; CDR3 DNA: TGTGCCAGCTCACCAAGGCAGGCTTCCTACGAGCAGTACTTC
V gene: TRBV2; clone size: few; J gene: TRBJ2-7; D gene: NA; CDR3 protein: CASSDGGFLTISYEQYF; CDR3 DNA: TGTGCCAGCAGTGATGGGGGATTTCTTACGATCTCCTACGAGCAGTACTTC
V gene: TRBV5-1; clone size: NA; J gene: TRBJ1-6; D gene: TRBD1; CDR3 protein: CASRRQGDSPLHF; CDR3 DNA: TGCGCCAGCAGAAGACAGGGTGACTCACCCCTCCACTTT
V gene: TRBV19; clone size: NA; J gene: TRBJ2-7; D gene: NA; CDR3 protein: CASGLSSYEQYF; CDR3 DNA: TGTGCCAGTGGTCTCAGCTCCTACGAGCAGTACTTC
V gene: TRBV6-5; clone size: NA; J gene: TRBJ1-4; D gene: NA; CDR3 protein: CASSYRGVGEKLFF; CDR3 DNA: TGTGCCAGCAGTTACCGGGGGGTTGGTGAAAAACTGTTTTTT
V gene: TRBV11-2; clone size: NA; J gene: TRBJ1-1; D gene: NA; CDR3 protein: CASSLDRAYTEAFF; CDR3 DNA: TGTGCCAGCAGCTTAGATAGGGCATACACTGAAGCTTTCTTT
V gene: TRBV27; clone size: NA; J gene: TRBJ1-6; D gene: TRBD1; CDR3 protein: CASSTGTVNSPLHF; CDR3 DNA: TGTGCCAGCAGCACCGGGACAGTTAATTCACCCCTCCACTTT
V gene: TRBV7-9; clone size: NA; J gene: TRBJ1-2; D gene: NA; CDR3 protein: CASTKEWQGSGYTF; CDR3 DNA: TGTGCCAGCACCAAAGAGTGGCAGGGTAGCGGCTACACCTTC
V gene: TRBV7-2; clone size: NA; J gene: TRBJ1-2; D gene: NA; CDR3 protein: CASSLGHGYTF; CDR3 DNA: TGTGCCAGCAGCTTAGGGCACGGCTACACCTTC
V gene: TRBV5-5; clone size: NA; J gene: TRBJ1-6; D gene: TRBD1; CDR3 protein: CASSLGGGTYNSPLHF; CDR3 DNA: TGTGCCAGCAGCTTGGGAGGGGGCACCTATAATTCACCCCTCCACTTT
V gene: TRBV6-6; clone size: NA; J gene: TRBJ2-2; D gene: NA; CDR3 protein: CASSYSMKGRTGELFF; CDR3 DNA: TGTGCCAGCAGTTACTCGATGAAGGGACGGACCGGGGAGCTGTTTTTT
V gene: TRBV6-1; clone size: NA; J gene: TRBJ1-5; D gene: TRBD1; CDR3 protein: CASSIQGMDNQPQHF; CDR3 DNA: TGTGCCAGCAGTATACAGGGGATGGACAATCAGCCCCAGCATTTT
V gene: TRBV6-5; clone size: NA; J gene: TRBJ1-6; D gene: TRBD1; CDR3 protein: CASSYTGVYNSPLHF; CDR3 DNA: TGTGCCAGCAGTTATACAGGGGTCTATAATTCACCCCTCCACTTT
V gene: TRBV28; clone size: once; J gene: TRBJ2-1; D gene: TRBD2; CDR3 protein: CASRSRTSGGAGNEQFF; CDR3 DNA: TGTGCCAGCAGGTCTCGGACTAGCGGGGGGGCAGGCAATGAGCAGTTCTTC
V gene: TRBV29-1; clone size: NA; J gene: TRBJ1-5; D gene: NA; CDR3 protein: CSVAGNSNQPQHF; CDR3 DNA: TGCAGCGTTGCTGGGAACAGCAATCAGCCCCAGCATTTT
V gene: TRBV9; clone size: NA; J gene: TRBJ1-4; D gene: NA; CDR3 protein: CASSVGGLVNEKLFF; CDR3 DNA: TGTGCCAGCAGCGTAGGTGGCTTGGTAAATGAAAAACTGTTTTTT
V gene: TRBV4-2; clone size: NA; J gene: TRBJ2-1; D gene: NA; CDR3 protein: CASSQESGGGNEQFF; CDR3 DNA: TGTGCCAGCAGCCAAGAGAGTGGAGGGGGGAATGAGCAGTTCTTC
V gene: TRBV4-1; clone size: NA; J gene: TRBJ2-7; D gene: TRBD2; CDR3 protein: CASSPGTSGAYEQYF; CDR3 DNA: TGCGCCAGCAGCCCCGGGACTAGCGGGGCCTACGAGCAGTACTTC
V gene: TRBV4-3; clone size: few; J gene: TRBJ1-5; D gene: TRBD1; CDR3 protein: CASSLTGTGIVNQPQHF; CDR3 DNA: TGCGCCAGCAGCCTTACTGGGACAGGGATCGTCAATCAGCCCCAGCATTTT
V gene: TRBV18; clone size: NA; J gene: TRBJ2-3; D gene: TRBD1; CDR3 protein: CASSPYRGQTDTQYF; CDR3 DNA: TGTGCCAGCTCACCTTACAGGGGGCAGACAGATACGCAGTATTTT
V gene: TRBV9; clone size: NA; J gene: TRBJ1-4; D gene: NA; CDR3 protein: CASSVGGHLNEKLFF; CDR3 DNA: TGTGCCAGCAGCGTGGGGGGACACCTCAATGAAAAACTGTTTTTT
V gene: TRBV6-6; clone size: NA; J gene: TRBJ2-7; D gene: NA; CDR3 protein: CASSYFRGYEQYF; CDR3 DNA: TGTGCCAGCAGTTACTTTCGCGGGTACGAGCAGTACTTC
V gene: TRBV7-9; clone size: NA; J gene: TRBJ1-4; D gene: NA; CDR3 protein: CASSFGEKLFF; CDR3 DNA: TGTGCCAGCAGCTTTGGAGAAAAACTGTTTTTT
V gene: TRBV7-2; clone size: NA; J gene: TRBJ2-2; D gene: NA; CDR3 protein: CASSFDTGELFF; CDR3 DNA: TGTGCCAGCAGCTTCGACACCGGGGAGCTGTTTTTT
V gene: TRBV7-6; clone size: NA; J gene: TRBJ1-6; D gene: TRBD1; CDR3 protein: CASQPGQGIGSPLHF; CDR3 DNA: TGTGCCAGCCAACCGGGACAGGGAATTGGTTCACCCCTCCACTTT
V gene: TRBV9; clone size: NA; J gene: TRBJ2-2; D gene: NA; CDR3 protein: CASSVDGNTGELFF; CDR3 DNA: TGTGCCAGCAGCGTAGATGGGAACACCGGGGAGCTGTTTTTT
V gene: TRBV7-9; clone size: NA; J gene: TRBJ1-5; D gene: TRBD1; CDR3 protein: CASSSPGQAAGAQHF; CDR3 DNA: TGTGCCAGCAGCTCCCCCGGACAGGCCGCGGGGGCCCAGCATTTT
V gene: TRBV20-1; clone size: NA; J gene: TRBJ1-2; D gene: NA; CDR3 protein: CSAPRGSGYTF; CDR3 DNA: TGCAGTGCTCCTCGGGGGAGTGGCTACACCTTC
V gene: TRBV2; clone size: NA; J gene: TRBJ1-3; D gene: NA; CDR3 protein: CASSGTTETSGNTIYF; CDR3 DNA: TGTGCCAGCAGTGGAACTACAGAGACCTCTGGAAACACCATATATTTT
V gene: TRBV30; clone size: NA; J gene: TRBJ1-2; D gene: NA; CDR3 protein: CAWYPGQRYGYTF; CDR3 DNA: TGTGCCTGGTATCCGGGACAAAGATACGGCTACACCTTC
V gene: TRBV5-5; clone size: NA; J gene: TRBJ2-5; D gene: TRBD2; CDR3 protein: CASSMRGEETQYF; CDR3 DNA: TGTGCCAGCAGCATGCGGGGGGAAGAGACCCAGTACTTC
V gene: TRBV7-2; clone size: NA; J gene: TRBJ2-7; D gene: TRBD1; CDR3 protein: CASSLAGQITYEQYF; CDR3 DNA: TGTGCCAGCAGCTTAGCGGGACAGATCACCTACGAGCAGTACTTC
V gene: TRBV7-2; clone size: NA; J gene: TRBJ2-7; D gene: TRBD1; CDR3 protein: CASSPRDRTYEQYF; CDR3 DNA: TGTGCCAGCAGCCCTCGGGACAGAACCTACGAGCAGTACTTC
V gene: TRBV5-1; clone size: NA; J gene: TRBJ2-1; D gene: TRBD1; CDR3 protein: CASSLLLGQLYNEQFF; CDR3 DNA: TGCGCCAGCAGCCTACTATTGGGACAGCTCTACAATGAGCAGTTCTTC
V gene: TRBV28; clone size: NA; J gene: TRBJ1-1; D gene: NA; CDR3 protein: CASSSTGVPNTEAFF; CDR3 DNA: TGTGCCAGCAGTTCGACGGGGGTCCCGAACACTGAAGCTTTCTTT
V gene: TRBV6-5; clone size: NA; J gene: TRBJ1-1; D gene: NA; CDR3 protein: CASSYRSGTEAFF; CDR3 DNA: TGTGCCAGCAGTTACCGGTCGGGAACTGAAGCTTTCTTT